Described below is a single TCR beta chain sequence and its context. This record comes from a study of blood T cell repertoires in COVID-19. Study context: Recovery meant two consecutive negative NP/OP PCR tests, professional clearance, or resolved symptoms. Collection of acute and convalescent COVID-19 samples took place in the United States, Italy and Spain.

Using immunoSEQ multiplex PCR, the repertoire was profiled, and TCRdb retains in-frame clones only, with some absent. The repertoire consists of around 290,000 clones, with more than 75% occurring once and the leading ten covering approximately 2%. Material: PBMCs or T cells enriched from blood (not recorded which). This sequence was found in a woman aged 60-75 years in a cohort exposed to, infected with or recovered from COVID-19 (not recorded which).

In DNA, the CDR3 is TGTGCCAGCAGCCAAGATCAGGGGGGCGGCGGGAGGAAGAACAATGAGCAGTTCTTC. Encoded protein: CASSQDQGGGGRKNNEQFF. V gene TRBV4-2 combines with J gene TRBJ2-1; D is perhaps TRBD2 (8 bases). Germline V gives CDR1 LGHNA, CDR2 YNFKEQ. V shed 0 bases and J shed 5 bases, with 23 bases lying between them. The CDR3 spans 19 residues.